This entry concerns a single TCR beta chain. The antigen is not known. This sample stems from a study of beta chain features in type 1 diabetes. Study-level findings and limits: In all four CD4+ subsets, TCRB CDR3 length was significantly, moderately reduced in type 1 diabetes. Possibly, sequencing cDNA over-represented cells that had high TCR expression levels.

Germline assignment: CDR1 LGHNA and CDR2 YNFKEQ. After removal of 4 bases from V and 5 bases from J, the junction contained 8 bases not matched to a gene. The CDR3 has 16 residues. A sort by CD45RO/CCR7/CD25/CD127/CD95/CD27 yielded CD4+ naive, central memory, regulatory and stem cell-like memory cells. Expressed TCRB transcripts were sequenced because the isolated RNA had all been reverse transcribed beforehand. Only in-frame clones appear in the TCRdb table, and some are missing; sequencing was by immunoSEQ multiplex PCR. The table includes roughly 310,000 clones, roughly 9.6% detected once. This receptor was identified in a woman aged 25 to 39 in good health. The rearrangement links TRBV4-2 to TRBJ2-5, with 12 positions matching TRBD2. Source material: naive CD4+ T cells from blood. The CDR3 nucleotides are TGTGCCAGCAGCCTGGCTAGCGGGAGGGTTGGGGAGACCCAGTACTTC. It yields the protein CASSLASGRVGETQYF.